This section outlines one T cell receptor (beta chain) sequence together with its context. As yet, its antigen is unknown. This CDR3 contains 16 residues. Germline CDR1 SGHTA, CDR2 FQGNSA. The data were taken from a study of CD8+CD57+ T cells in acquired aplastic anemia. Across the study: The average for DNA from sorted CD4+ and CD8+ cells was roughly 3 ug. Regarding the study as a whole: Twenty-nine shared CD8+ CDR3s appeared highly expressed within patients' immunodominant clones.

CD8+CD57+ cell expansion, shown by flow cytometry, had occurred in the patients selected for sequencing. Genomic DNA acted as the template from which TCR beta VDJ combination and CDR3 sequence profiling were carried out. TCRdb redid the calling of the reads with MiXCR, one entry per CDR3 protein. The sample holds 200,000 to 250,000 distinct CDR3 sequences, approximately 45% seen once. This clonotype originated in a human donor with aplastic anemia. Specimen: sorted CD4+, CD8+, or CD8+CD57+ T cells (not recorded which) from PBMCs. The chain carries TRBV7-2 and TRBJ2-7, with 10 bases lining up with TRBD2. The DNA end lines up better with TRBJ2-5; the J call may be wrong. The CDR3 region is CASSVLAGTTQETQYF. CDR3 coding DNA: TGTGCCAGCAGCGTACTAGCGGGGACTACACAAGAGACCCAGTACTTC.